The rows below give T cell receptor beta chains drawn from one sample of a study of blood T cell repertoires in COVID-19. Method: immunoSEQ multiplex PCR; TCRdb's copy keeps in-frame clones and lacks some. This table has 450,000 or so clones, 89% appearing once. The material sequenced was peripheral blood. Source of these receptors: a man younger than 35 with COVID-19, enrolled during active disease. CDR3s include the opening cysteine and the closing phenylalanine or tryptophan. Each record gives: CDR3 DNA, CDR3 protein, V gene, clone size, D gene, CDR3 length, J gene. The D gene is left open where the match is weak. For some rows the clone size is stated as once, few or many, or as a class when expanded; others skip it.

TGTGCCTGGACGAACGGGGGAGTCACCGGGGAGCTGTTTTTT | CAWTNGGVTGELFF | TRBV30 | - | - | 14 | TRBJ2-2
TGTGCCAGCAGCGGACAGGGCTATGGCTACACCTTC | CASSGQGYGYTF | TRBV12-3/TRBV12-4 | - | TRBD1 | 12 | TRBJ1-2
TGTGCCAGCAGTTACTCATCGACAGGGTTGACTGAAGCTTTCTTT | CASSYSSTGLTEAFF | TRBV6-5 | - | TRBD1 | 15 | TRBJ1-1
TGCGCCAGCAGCTTGGTGACCGCAGGGTCCAACTATGGCTACACCTTC | CASSLVTAGSNYGYTF | TRBV5-1 | - | - | 16 | TRBJ1-2
TGTGCCAGCAGCAACCGACAGGGCACCGGGGAGCTGTTTTTT | CASSNRQGTGELFF | TRBV11-3 | few | TRBD1 | 14 | TRBJ2-2
TGTGCCTGTGGTGGGGACAGGGTGATTGAAAAACTGTTTTTT | CACGGDRVIEKLFF | TRBV30 | - | TRBD1 | 14 | TRBJ1-4
TGTGCCAGCAGTACCAGCGGGCCCCCGAATGAGCAGTTCTTC | CASSTSGPPNEQFF | TRBV6-4 | - | - | 14 | TRBJ2-1
TGTGCCAGCAGCTCACAGACCTCCTACAATGAGCAGTTCTTC | CASSSQTSYNEQFF | TRBV9 | - | - | 14 | TRBJ2-1
TGCGCCAGCAGCCAAGATAATGTCTTCGACAGTCCACCCCTCCACTTT | CASSQDNVFDSPPLHF | TRBV4-1 | - | - | 16 | TRBJ1-6
TGTGCCAGCAGTAAACAGGGGCTGCGCCCCCTCTCTGGGGCCAACGTCCTGACTTTC | CASSKQGLRPLSGANVLTF | TRBV27 | - | TRBD1 | 19 | TRBJ2-6
TGTGCCAGCAGCTTAAGACGGACTAGCTATCTCTACGAGCAGTACTTC | CASSLRRTSYLYEQYF | TRBV7-2 | - | TRBD2 | 16 | TRBJ2-7
TGTGCCACCAGTGGGGCTAGCGGGGAGCAAGATACGCAGTATTTT | CATSGASGEQDTQYF | TRBV24-1 | - | TRBD2 | 15 | TRBJ2-3
TGTGCCAGCAGCTCGGACAGGGGACACGGCTACACCTTC | CASSSDRGHGYTF | TRBV7-9 | once | TRBD1 | 13 | TRBJ1-2
TGTGCCAGTAGTTCCATCGGGACAGGGGCCGGGGAGCTGTTTTTT | CASSSIGTGAGELFF | TRBV19 | - | TRBD1 | 15 | TRBJ2-2
TGCAGCGCCGCCCGGACTAGCGGGAGTCTGTCGTTAGGTTACGAGCAGTACTTC | CSAARTSGSLSLGYEQYF | TRBV29-1 | - | TRBD2 | 18 | TRBJ2-7
TGTGCCAGCAGCCAAGGGGACAGGGAAGTGTCCATTCAGTACTTC | CASSQGDREVSIQYF | TRBV3-1/TRBV3-2 | - | TRBD1 | 15 | TRBJ2-4
TGTGCCAGCAGACCCGTTGGTAGCGGGAGGTCCGGGGAGCTGTTTTTT | CASRPVGSGRSGELFF | TRBV7-9 | once | TRBD2 | 16 | TRBJ2-2
TGTGCCAGCAGCCACAGGACAGGGGGCAAAAACATTCAGTACTTC | CASSHRTGGKNIQYF | TRBV3-1/TRBV3-2 | - | TRBD1 | 15 | TRBJ2-4
TGTGCCAGCAGCTTGCGAGCGGGGGGCTACTACAATGAGCAGTTCTTC | CASSLRAGGYYNEQFF | TRBV5-8 | once | TRBD2 | 16 | TRBJ2-1
TGTGCCAGCAGCCAAGCAGGGGCTAGCACAGATACGCAGTATTTT | CASSQAGASTDTQYF | TRBV3-1/TRBV3-2 | - | - | 15 | TRBJ2-3
TGTGCCAGCAGCCACGCGGAAAACTACGAGCAGTACTTC | CASSHAENYEQYF | TRBV3-1/TRBV3-2 | - | - | 13 | TRBJ2-7
TGTGCCAGCAGCTCCGGACTAGTACAGGGCGGGGAGCTGTTTTTT | CASSSGLVQGGELFF | TRBV7-3 | few | - | 15 | TRBJ2-2
TGTGGGCTAGCGGGAGGGCCGGGCACCGGGGAGCTGTTTTTT | CGLAGGPGTGELFF | TRBV5-4 | - | TRBD2 | 14 | TRBJ2-2
TGCGCCAGCAGCTTGCGGGGGGATAGCAATCAGCCCCAGCATTTT | CASSLRGDSNQPQHF | TRBV5-1 | - | - | 15 | TRBJ1-5
TGTGCCACCAGTGATGGGGGGGTGGGGGACACTGAAGCTTTCTTT | CATSDGGVGDTEAFF | TRBV24-1 | few | - | 15 | TRBJ1-1
TGTGCCAGCAGCGCAGGGTGGGCCGGGGAGCTGTTTTTT | CASSAGWAGELFF | TRBV6-4 | - | - | 13 | TRBJ2-2
TGCGCCAGCAGCTTACTTTCATCTGGGGCCAACGTCCTGACTTTC | CASSLLSSGANVLTF | TRBV5-1 | - | - | 15 | TRBJ2-6
TGCAGTGCTTTGGGGGGAGATACGCAGTATTTT | CSALGGDTQYF | TRBV20-1 | - | - | 11 | TRBJ2-3
TGTGCCAGCAGTTTAGTGCACAGGGCGGGCGAAAAACTGTTTTTT | CASSLVHRAGEKLFF | TRBV27 | few | - | 15 | TRBJ1-4
TGCAGCGTTGAACTGGGGCAGGGATTCTCCTACGAGCAGTACTTC | CSVELGQGFSYEQYF | TRBV29-1 | - | - | 15 | TRBJ2-7
TGTGCCAGCACCCCTCAAGACAGGTCCTCGGGGCCCCTCCACTTT | CASTPQDRSSGPLHF | TRBV3-1/TRBV3-2 | - | - | 15 | TRBJ1-6
TGTGCCAGTAGTATAGGAGCAGGGACTCCCTCTGGGGCCAACGTCCTGACTTTC | CASSIGAGTPSGANVLTF | TRBV19 | - | - | 18 | TRBJ2-6
TGTGCCAGCAGCGGAGAGGCTAGCGGGAAGGTGCAGTACTTC | CASSGEASGKVQYF | TRBV7-9 | - | TRBD2 | 14 | TRBJ2-7
TGTGCCAGCAGTGGTCGGGCAGGGACCTATAATTCACCCCTCCACTTT | CASSGRAGTYNSPLHF | TRBV27 | - | - | 16 | TRBJ1-6
TGTGCCAGTAGTATCCCAGGGGTACTTGGCTATGGCTACACCTTC | CASSIPGVLGYGYTF | TRBV19 | - | - | 15 | TRBJ1-2
TGTGCCAGCAGCCTCCGCGGCAGGGGCCTTGCAGATACGCAGTATTTT | CASSLRGRGLADTQYF | TRBV9 | - | - | 16 | TRBJ2-3
TGTGCCAGTAGTCGACAGGGGGCTAACTATGGCTACACCTTC | CASSRQGANYGYTF | TRBV19 | - | TRBD1 | 14 | TRBJ1-2
TGTGCCACCAGTGATCCACAGGGGGCAGGATATAATGAGCAGTTCTTC | CATSDPQGAGYNEQFF | TRBV24-1 | - | TRBD1 | 16 | TRBJ2-1
TGTGCCATCAGGGAAAGTGGGACTAGCGTCTACAATGAGCAGTTCTTC | CAIRESGTSVYNEQFF | TRBV10-3 | - | TRBD2 | 16 | TRBJ2-1
TGTGCCTCCCGGACTAGCGGATACAATGAGCAGTTCTTC | CASRTSGYNEQFF | TRBV30 | - | TRBD2 | 13 | TRBJ2-1
TGTGCCAGCAGAAAAACGGAACTAGGCACAGATACGCAGTATTTT | CASRKTELGTDTQYF | TRBV21-1 | - | - | 15 | TRBJ2-3
TGTGCCAGTATAGGGGGGGCACGGGGCGAGCAGTACTTC | CASIGGARGEQYF | TRBV19 | few | - | 13 | TRBJ2-7
TGTGCCAGCAGCCCGACAGGGGGCGCGACCGATACGCAGTATTTT | CASSPTGGATDTQYF | TRBV7-3 | - | TRBD1 | 15 | TRBJ2-3
TGTGCCAGCAGCTTAGGCACTAGTGCGGAGACCCAGTACTTC | CASSLGTSAETQYF | TRBV7-9 | - | - | 14 | TRBJ2-5
TGTGCCAGCAGCCCACGCGGGTTTGAGACAGATACGCAGTATTTT | CASSPRGFETDTQYF | TRBV7-8 | - | - | 15 | TRBJ2-3
TGTGCCAGTAGTATAGAGGGGGGTCGCTACGAGCAGTACTTC | CASSIEGGRYEQYF | TRBV19 | once | - | 14 | TRBJ2-7
TGTGCCAGCAGAGGGTTGGGGGGGTCCTACAATGAGCAGTTCTTC | CASRGLGGSYNEQFF | TRBV5-4 | - | TRBD2 | 15 | TRBJ2-1
TGCGCCAGCAGTGACGTGCGCGGACTATACAATGAGCAGTTCTTC | CASSDVRGLYNEQFF | TRBV10-2 | - | - | 15 | TRBJ2-1
TGTGCTAGTGGTTTGGTAACGGCGGGAGTACCCTACGAGCAGTACTTC | CASGLVTAGVPYEQYF | TRBV12-5 | - | TRBD2 | 16 | TRBJ2-7
TGCGCCAGCAGTCAAGGGACAGGGCCCCCCTACGAGCAGTACTTC | CASSQGTGPPYEQYF | TRBV4-1 | - | TRBD1 | 15 | TRBJ2-7
TGTGCCAGCAGTCGCACAGGGGTGAACACCGGGGAGCTGTTTTTT | CASSRTGVNTGELFF | TRBV6-5 | - | TRBD1 | 15 | TRBJ2-2
TGTGCCAGCAGCCCCCGGTTTTTGGGCCCAGATACGCAGTATTTT | CASSPRFLGPDTQYF | TRBV9 | - | - | 15 | TRBJ2-3
TGTGCCAGCAGCTTCAGGGGCGGCAATTCACCCCTCCACTTT | CASSFRGGNSPLHF | TRBV7-9 | - | - | 14 | TRBJ1-6
TGCGCCAGCAGCTTGGACAGGGGCAATTCACCCCTCCACTTT | CASSLDRGNSPLHF | TRBV5-1 | - | TRBD1 | 14 | TRBJ1-6
TGTGCCAGCAGTGATCCCCATTTCTTT | CASSDPHFF | TRBV25-1 | once | - | 9 | TRBJ1-1
TGCGCCAGCAGCCAAGATGCACTCCGGGAGACCCAGTACTTC | CASSQDALRETQYF | TRBV4-1 | many | - | 14 | TRBJ2-5
TGTGCCAGCAGCCCCCTGTTGGGACAGCCCTACGAGCAGTACTTC | CASSPLLGQPYEQYF | TRBV7-8 | - | TRBD1 | 15 | TRBJ2-7
TGTGCCTGTAACCCGACCGGGACACCCTATGGCTACACCTTC | CACNPTGTPYGYTF | TRBV30 | - | - | 14 | TRBJ1-2